Presented here are 30 T cell receptor beta chains from one specimen sequenced in a study of T-cell reconstitution after alpha-beta-depleted transplantation in children. Preparation of the TCRbeta library involved a method that used unique molecular identifiers. TCRdb re-called the PCR reads through MiXCR, storing one row per CDR3 protein. The sample records about 980,000 distinct CDR3 sequences, roughly 29% being singletons. Sequencing was performed on PBMCs, mostly from graft donor cells, taken 360 days after TCRalphabeta/CD19-depleted stem cell transplant. The receptors come from a boy in the first two years of life who had a stem cell transplant for SCID, so the T cells may come from the graft donor.

This clonotype has more than one count but fewer than ten. The chain is built from TRBV2 and TRBJ2-1; D is ambiguous. The CDR3 is 12 residues long. The V end lost 8 bases, the J end lost 8 bases, and 13 bases lay between the germline ends. The V gene's germline CDR1 is SNHLY and CDR2 FYNNEI. This chain's CDR3 is CASGLFAHEQFF. CDR3 sequence (DNA): TGTGCCAGCGGGTTATTCGCGCATGAGCAGTTCTTC.

This clonotype was recorded only once. J is TRBJ2-5 and V is TRBV12-3 or TRBV12-4, with D possibly matching TRBD1 (6 bases). The CDR3 extends over 14 amino acids. The germline V and J ends were trimmed by 3 bases and 7 bases, with 15 bases remaining between them. The CDR3 DNA reads TGTGCCAGCAGTTTGTCCAGGGGAGATCGGACCCAGTACTTC. It yields the protein CASSLSRGDRTQYF.

V is TRBV20-1 and J is TRBJ2-5; D gene uncertain. This CDR3 has 15 amino acids. CDR1 and CDR2 (germline): DFQATT, SNEGSKA (reference sequence). V lost 3 bases and J lost 4, with 18 bases in between. CDR3 residues: CSASAVRTLGETQYF. CDR3 nucleotides: TGCAGTGCTAGTGCTGTTAGGACCCTCGGAGAGACCCAGTACTTC.

This clonotype was observed a few times. The chain combines TRBV7-9 with TRBJ2-3; 7 bases agree with TRBD1. Germline values: CDR1 SEHNR, CDR2 FQNEAQ (reference sequence). The CDR3 loop spans 14 amino acids. The ends lost 5 bases at V and 5 bases at J; junction bases unmatched: 7. CDR3 nucleotide sequence: TGTGCCAGCAGCCCACAGGGGAGTGGAGATACGCAGTATTTT. This codes for CASSPQGSGDTQYF.

The rearrangement joins TRBV5-1 to TRBJ1-1, with 7 bases fitting TRBD1. This CDR3 has 16 residues. Trimming cost V 0 bases and J 0 bases; bases outside gene matches: 5. Looked up from germline, CDR1 is SGHRS and CDR2 is YFSETQ. The CDR3 here is CASSLAPGGVNTEAFF. In nucleotides, the CDR3 is TGCGCCAGCAGCTTGGCCCCAGGGGGAGTGAACACTGAAGCTTTCTTT.

The chain recombines TRBV7-2 with TRBJ1-1; no firm D call. The CDR3 length is 11 residues. Trimming pared 4 bases from V and 7 bases from J, leaving 7 bases between. Germline lookup yields CDR1 SGHTA and CDR2 FQGNSA. CDR3 sequence (DNA): TGTGCCAGCAGCTCTTACAGTGAAGCTTTCTTT. Translation gives CASSSYSEAFF.

The CDR3 DNA is TGTGCCAGCACAAATTGGAACACTGAAGCTTTCTTT. This encodes CASTNWNTEAFF. This chain links TRBV25-1 with TRBJ1-1; no clear D. The V end lost 7 bases, the J end lost 1 base, and 7 bases lay between the germline ends. The CDR3 sequence is 12 residues long. Germline V lookup: CDR1 MGHDK, CDR2 SYGVNS.

This chain connects TRBV20-1 to TRBJ1-2; the D gene is possibly TRBD1 (6 bases). This CDR3 has 18 amino acids. The germline gives CDR1 DFQATT, CDR2 SNEGSKA (reference sequence). With 0 bases removed from V and 2 bases from J, the gap between germline ends came to 22 bases. The CDR3 region has the DNA TGCAGTGCTAGAGAAATACTGCCCCGGACAGCCTACAACTATGGCTACACCTTC. Residues: CSAREILPRTAYNYGYTF.

The rearrangement links TRBV28 to TRBJ1-2; 8 bases map to TRBD1. The junction had 12 bases not matched to a gene; V was cut back by 7 bases and J by 8 bases. The V gene's germline CDR1 is MDHEN and CDR2 SYDVKM. The CDR3 extends over 14 amino acids. This CDR3 reads CASTWDRWLGGYTF. CDR3 sequence (DNA): TGTGCCAGCACTTGGGACAGGTGGTTGGGGGGCTACACCTTC.

The chain has TRBV5-1 and TRBJ2-1; 9 bases line up with TRBD2. The CDR3 has 16 amino acids. Germline CDR1 and CDR2: SGHRS and YFSETQ. The trim removed 3 bases at V and 7 bases at J, leaving 11 bases unmatched. In DNA form, the CDR3 reads TGCGCCAGCAGCTCGAGAAGCGGGGGGCTGGAGAATGAGCAGTTCTTC. Translating it yields CASSSRSGGLENEQFF.

The chain links TRBV6-5 to TRBJ1-3; D is uncertain. Germline-derived CDR1 and CDR2 are MNHEY and SVGAGI. V lost 0 bases and J lost 8, with 14 bases in between. The CDR3 is 15 residues long. The DNA for the CDR3 is TGTGCCAGCAGTTACTCGATCGGTTTGGGAGACACCATATATTTT. Translating it yields CASSYSIGLGDTIYF.

Only a few counts were recorded for this clonotype. The CDR3 sequence is CASSQVPTYEQYF. The CDR3 DNA sequence: TGCGCCAGCAGCCAAGTCCCGACCTACGAGCAGTACTTC. The rearrangement uses TRBV4-3 and TRBJ2-7; D not certain. Trimming took off 1 base at V and 2 bases at J, with 6 bases between the two ends. Germline-derived CDR1 and CDR2 are LGHNA and YSLEER. This CDR3 has 13 amino acids.

This clonotype has a count of ten or more. V usage is TRBV28 and J usage is TRBJ2-1; a possible D gene is TRBD2 (5 bases). V shed 1 base and J shed 7 bases, with 11 bases lying between them. This CDR3 is built from 14 residues. From germline, CDR1 is MDHEN and CDR2 SYDVKM. The CDR3 region has the DNA TGTGCCAGCAGTTTATCCGAGGGTTTGAATGAGCAGTTCTTC. Amino acids: CASSLSEGLNEQFF.

This clonotype was counted between two and nine times. The J gene is TRBJ2-5, the V gene TRBV5-5; TRBD1 is a possible D gene (6 bases). This CDR3 is built from 14 residues. Germline V gives CDR1 SGHKS, CDR2 YYEKEE (reference sequence). V lost 4 bases to trimming and J lost 1 base, with 11 bases between them. CDR3 residues: CASSGDTLQETQYF. CDR3 coding DNA: TGTGCCAGCAGCGGGGACACACTCCAAGAGACCCAGTACTTC.

This clonotype appeared once. A much larger clone lies a single base off, so this may be a read error. V gene TRBV5-1 combines with J gene TRBJ2-7, with TRBD2 matching 7 bases. Germline loops: CDR1 SGHRS, CDR2 YFSETQ. The CDR3 is 16 amino acids. V lost 7 bases to trimming and J lost 3 bases; unmatched junction nucleotides: 16. In nucleotides, the CDR3 is TGCGCCAGCTTCGCTGGAGCGAGCGGGACCAACTACGAGCAGTACTTC. Translation: CASFAGASGTNYEQYF.

The gene calls are TRBV7-2 and TRBJ2-4, with D perhaps TRBD2 (5 bases). This CDR3 comprises 15 residues. Germline values: CDR1 SGHTA, CDR2 FQGNSA. Trimming shortened V by 1 base and J by 6 bases, and 13 bases separated the two germline ends. This CDR3 is CASSLELGEGNIQYF. CDR3 sequence (DNA): TGTGCCAGCAGCTTAGAGCTGGGAGAGGGAAACATTCAGTACTTC.

In this sample, this clonotype turned up a few times. The chain combines TRBV6-1 with TRBJ2-3; D might be TRBD1 or TRBD2, each matching 6 bases. Germline V CDR1 and CDR2: MNHNS, SASEGT. Deletions cut 11 bases from V and 0 bases from J, with 15 bases between. The CDR3 has 14 amino acids. The CDR3 coding sequence is TGTGCCGGCTATGGGGGGCTGAGCACAGATACGCAGTATTTT. Its translation is CAGYGGLSTDTQYF.

This clonotype has only a few counts. This chain connects TRBV27 to TRBJ2-7; 8 nucleotides line up with TRBD1. Trimming at V came to 5 bases and at J to 3 bases, leaving 9 bases not matched to a gene. The CDR3 is 15 amino acids. Looked up from germline, CDR1 is MNHEY and CDR2 is SMNVEV (reference sequence). CDR3 in amino acids: CASSPETGVLYEQYF. The DNA of the CDR3 is TGTGCCAGCAGTCCAGAGACAGGGGTTCTCTACGAGCAGTACTTC.

V usage is TRBV6-5 and J usage is TRBJ2-5; 10 nucleotides align to TRBD2. The CDR3 is made up of 16 amino acids. V shed 2 bases, J shed 4 bases, and the junction held 7 bases outside the gene matches. Germline lookup yields CDR1 MNHEY and CDR2 SVGAGI. The CDR3 nucleotides read TGTGCCAGCAGTTACAGCGGGGGGGAGGTAGGAGAGACCCAGTACTTC. This codes for CASSYSGGEVGETQYF.

This clonotype was seen only once. This sequence joins TRBV4-2 and TRBJ2-5; 10 nucleotides align to TRBD2. The ends lost 4 bases at V and 4 bases at J; junction bases unmatched: 12. The CDR3 consists of 17 residues. Germline-derived CDR1 and CDR2 are LGHNA and YNFKEQ. CDR3 amino acids: CASSPGSGGLLVETQYF. CDR3 DNA: TGTGCCAGCAGCCCAGGTAGCGGGGGGCTCCTCGTAGAGACCCAGTACTTC.

This clonotype was counted between two and nine times. V gene TRBV5-6 combines with J gene TRBJ2-7; a possible D gene is TRBD1 (5 bases). Trimming cost V 4 bases and J 2 bases, with 13 bases left between them. Germline V CDR1 and CDR2: SGHDT, YYEEEE. This CDR3 has 14 amino acids. Here the CDR3 reads CASSTYDRAYEQYF. DNA for the CDR3: TGTGCCAGCAGCACCTATGACAGAGCCTACGAGCAGTACTTC.

This rearrangement joins TRBV4-3 to TRBJ1-2; D is perhaps TRBD1 (5 bases). The V gene lost 0 bases and the J gene lost 2 bases, with 13 bases spanning the gap. The CDR3 runs to 16 residues. Germline CDR1 reads LGHNA; CDR2 reads YSLEER. The CDR3 DNA reads as TGCGCCAGCAGCCAAGATCCCCAGGGAAGAAACTATGGCTACACCTTC. Its translation is CASSQDPQGRNYGYTF.

The sample holds a few counts of this clonotype. The chain joins TRBV29-1 to TRBJ1-2; D unresolved. Germline values: CDR1 SQVTM, CDR2 ANQGSEA. Trimming pared 6 bases from V and 4 bases from J, leaving 15 bases between. The CDR3 has 13 residues. CDR3 in DNA: TGCAGCGTCGTGCTGCCCGGGCTCTATGGCTACACCTTC. Protein product: CSVVLPGLYGYTF.

The J gene is TRBJ2-5, the V gene TRBV20-1; D perhaps matches TRBD2 (6 bases). Germline CDR1 and CDR2: DFQATT and SNEGSKA (reference sequence). The CDR3 covers 15 residues. The V gene lost 5 bases and the J gene lost 5 bases, with 21 bases spanning the gap. This chain's CDR3 is CSARVGTSMWETQYF. CDR3 DNA sequence: TGCAGTGCTCGCGTGGGGACTTCGATGTGGGAGACCCAGTACTTC.

In this sample, this clonotype turned up a few times. This chain uses TRBV19 with TRBJ1-5, with D perhaps TRBD1 (5 bases). Trimming stripped 3 bases from V and 0 bases from J, with 15 bases between. The CDR3 consists of 17 residues. Looked up from germline, CDR1 is LNHDA and CDR2 is SQIVND (reference sequence). The CDR3: CASSMTGVPYSNQPQHF. The CDR3 nucleotides are TGTGCCAGTAGTATGACGGGGGTTCCTTATAGCAATCAGCCCCAGCATTTT.

The rearrangement joins TRBV18 to TRBJ1-4, with D perhaps matching TRBD1 (6 bases). V was trimmed by 3 bases and J by 5 bases, leaving 7 bases between them. The germline V gene encodes CDR1 KGHSH and CDR2 LQKENI. CDR3 size: 13 residues. The CDR3 DNA reads as TGTGCCAGCTCACCGGACAGAAATGAAAAACTGTTTTTT. Translating gives CASSPDRNEKLFF. Full variable domain (outside the CDR3, taken from reference TRBV18 and TRBJ1-4): NAGVMQNPRHLVRRRGQEARLRCSPMKGHSHVYWYRQLPEEGLKFMVYLQKENIIDESGMPKERFSAEFPKEGPSILRIQQVVRGDSAAYFCASSPDRNEKLFFGSGTQLSVL.

The V and J genes are TRBV12-3 or TRBV12-4 and TRBJ2-7, with TRBD2 as a possible D gene (7 bases). This CDR3 spans 13 amino acids. V lost 6 bases to trimming and J lost 2 bases, with 11 bases between them. As DNA, the CDR3 is TGTGCCAGCAGGGGGGGGGACACCTACGAGCAGTACTTC. This encodes CASRGGDTYEQYF.

In its sample, this clonotype was seen once. This chain connects TRBV5-1 to TRBJ2-7, with 9 bases identical to TRBD1. Trimming took 9 bases from V and 6 from J; bases not matched to a gene: 13. The CDR3 is 14 residues long. Germline loops: CDR1 SGHRS, CDR2 YFSETQ. The CDR3 region is CATRADRGIIEQYF. The DNA of the CDR3 is TGCGCCACCAGAGCGGACAGGGGAATCATCGAGCAGTACTTC.

This clonotype occurred a few times. The chain joins TRBV4-3 to TRBJ2-3; D gene ambiguous. The V end was cut by 0 bases, the J end by 4 bases, with 11 bases between. Germline loops: CDR1 LGHNA, CDR2 YSLEER. The CDR3 spans 15 residues. CDR3 residues: CASSQDRSFPDTQYF. The CDR3 bases are TGCGCCAGCAGCCAAGATCGGAGCTTCCCAGATACGCAGTATTTT.

The rearrangement uses TRBV5-5 and TRBJ1-4; 7 bases fit TRBD1. The V and J ends lost 3 bases and 7 bases, in that order; junction bases with no gene match: 15. From germline, CDR1 is SGHKS and CDR2 YYEKEE (reference sequence). The CDR3 has 17 residues. The DNA for the CDR3 is TGTGCCAGCAGCTGGACCCTGGGCGGGACAGAGGGTGAAAAACTGTTTTTT. This codes for CASSWTLGGTEGEKLFF.